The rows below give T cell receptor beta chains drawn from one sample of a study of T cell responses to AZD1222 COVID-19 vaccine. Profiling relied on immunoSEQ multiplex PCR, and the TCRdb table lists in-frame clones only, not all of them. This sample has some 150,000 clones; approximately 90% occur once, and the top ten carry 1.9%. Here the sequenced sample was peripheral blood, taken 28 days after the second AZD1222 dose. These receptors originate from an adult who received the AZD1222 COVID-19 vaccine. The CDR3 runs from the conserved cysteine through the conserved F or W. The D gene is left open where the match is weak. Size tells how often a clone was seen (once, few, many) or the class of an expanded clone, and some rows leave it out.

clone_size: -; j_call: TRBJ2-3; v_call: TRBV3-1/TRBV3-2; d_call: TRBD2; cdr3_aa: CASSPTSGTTSTDTQYF; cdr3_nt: TGTGCCAGCAGCCCGACCTCGGGGACTACGAGCACAGATACGCAGTATTTT
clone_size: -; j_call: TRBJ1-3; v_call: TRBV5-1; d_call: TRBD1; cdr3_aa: CASSPGTGASGNTIYF; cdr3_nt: TGCGCCAGCTCCCCAGGGACAGGGGCTTCTGGAAACACCATATATTTT
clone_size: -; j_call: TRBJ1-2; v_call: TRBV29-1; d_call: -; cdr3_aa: CSVGDPMYRYTF; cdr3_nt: TGCAGCGTTGGGGACCCGATGTATCGCTACACCTTC
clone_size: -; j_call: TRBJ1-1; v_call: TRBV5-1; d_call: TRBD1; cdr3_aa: CASRADWTGERGTEAFF; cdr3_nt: TGCGCCAGCAGAGCCGATTGGACAGGGGAGAGGGGAACTGAAGCTTTCTTT
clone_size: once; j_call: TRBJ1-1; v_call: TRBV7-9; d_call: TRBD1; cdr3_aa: CASSSPQGVGTEAFF; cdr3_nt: TGTGCCAGCAGCTCACCACAGGGGGTGGGCACTGAAGCTTTCTTT
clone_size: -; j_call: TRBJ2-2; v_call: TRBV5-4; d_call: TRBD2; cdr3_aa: CASSLETSGGRTGELFF; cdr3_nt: TGTGCCAGCAGCTTGGAGACTAGCGGGGGGCGGACCGGGGAGCTGTTTTTT
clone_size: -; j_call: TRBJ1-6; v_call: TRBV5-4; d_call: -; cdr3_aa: CASSAVEQGLGSPLHF; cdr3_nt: TGTGCCAGCAGCGCAGTAGAACAGGGCTTGGGGTCACCCCTCCACTTT
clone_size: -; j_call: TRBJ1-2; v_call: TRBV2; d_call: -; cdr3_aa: CASSAAANYGYTF; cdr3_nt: TGTGCCAGCAGTGCGGCGGCTAACTATGGCTACACCTTC
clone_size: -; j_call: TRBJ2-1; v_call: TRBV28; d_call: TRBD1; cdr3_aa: CASMRGRDYNEQFF; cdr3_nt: TGTGCCAGCATGAGGGGGCGAGATTACAATGAGCAGTTCTTC
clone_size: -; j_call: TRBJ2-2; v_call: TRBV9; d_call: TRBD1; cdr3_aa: CASSPQSGQGLTGELFF; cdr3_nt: TGTGCCAGCAGCCCCCAGTCGGGACAGGGGCTAACCGGGGAGCTGTTTTTT
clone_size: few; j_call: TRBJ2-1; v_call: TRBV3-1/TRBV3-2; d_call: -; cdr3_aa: CASSPQGTHSYNEQFF; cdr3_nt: TGTGCCAGCAGCCCTCAAGGGACACACTCCTACAATGAGCAGTTCTTC
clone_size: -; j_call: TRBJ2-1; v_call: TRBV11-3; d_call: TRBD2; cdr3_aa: CASSLGLYNEQFF; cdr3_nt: TGTGCCAGCAGCTTGGGACTATACAATGAGCAGTTCTTC
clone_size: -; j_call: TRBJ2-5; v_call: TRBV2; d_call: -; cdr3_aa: CASRISTAAQYF; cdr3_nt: TGTGCCAGCAGGATTTCGACGGCCGCCCAGTACTTC
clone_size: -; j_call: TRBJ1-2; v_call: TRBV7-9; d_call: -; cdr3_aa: CASSLDAGALRGYTF; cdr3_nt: TGTGCCAGCAGCTTAGACGCCGGAGCGCTAAGAGGCTACACCTTC
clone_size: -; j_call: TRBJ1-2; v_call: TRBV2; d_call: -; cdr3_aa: CASSGRQDTYGYTF; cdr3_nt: TGTGCCAGCAGTGGAAGGCAGGATACCTATGGCTACACCTTC
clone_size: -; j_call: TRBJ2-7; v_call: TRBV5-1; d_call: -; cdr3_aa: CASSTLTGRGSYEQYF; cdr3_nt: TGCGCCAGCAGCACCTTGACAGGCAGGGGCTCCTACGAGCAGTACTTC
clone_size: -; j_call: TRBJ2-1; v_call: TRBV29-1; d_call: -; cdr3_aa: CSVEDRRGRYEQFF; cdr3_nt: TGCAGCGTTGAAGATCGGAGGGGTCGCTATGAGCAGTTCTTC
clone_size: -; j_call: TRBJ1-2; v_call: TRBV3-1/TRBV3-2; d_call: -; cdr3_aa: CASSLWSGESVGYTF; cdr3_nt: TGTGCCAGCAGCCTCTGGTCCGGGGAAAGTGTAGGCTACACCTTC
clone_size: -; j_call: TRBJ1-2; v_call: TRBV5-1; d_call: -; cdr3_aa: CASSSQGPGYGYTF; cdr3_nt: TGCGCCAGCAGCTCCCAGGGACCAGGCTATGGCTACACCTTC
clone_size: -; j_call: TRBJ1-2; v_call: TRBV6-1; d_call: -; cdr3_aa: CASSEFGGPGYTF; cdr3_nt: TGTGCCAGCAGTGAATTTGGGGGGCCTGGCTACACCTTC
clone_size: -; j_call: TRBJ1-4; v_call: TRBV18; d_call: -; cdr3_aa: CASSPLAREKLFF; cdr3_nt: TGTGCCAGCTCCCCCCTAGCTCGAGAAAAACTGTTTTTT
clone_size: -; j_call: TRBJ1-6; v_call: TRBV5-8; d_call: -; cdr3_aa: CASSLVSGYSPLHF; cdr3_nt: TGTGCCAGCAGCTTGGTGTCAGGATATTCACCCCTCCACTTT
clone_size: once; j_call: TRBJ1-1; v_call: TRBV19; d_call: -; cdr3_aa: CASTGMNTEAFF; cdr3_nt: TGTGCCAGTACAGGAATGAACACTGAAGCTTTCTTT
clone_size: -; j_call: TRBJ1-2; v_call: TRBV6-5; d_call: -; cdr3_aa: CASTLHYGYTF; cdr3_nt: TGTGCCAGCACTTTACACTATGGCTACACCTTC
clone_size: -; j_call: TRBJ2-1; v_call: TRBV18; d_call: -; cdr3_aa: CASSPTGHRSYNEQFF; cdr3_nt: TGTGCCAGCTCACCGACCGGGCACCGGTCCTACAATGAGCAGTTCTTC
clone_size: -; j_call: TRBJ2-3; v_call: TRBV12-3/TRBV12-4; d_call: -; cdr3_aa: CASSFGGTDTQYF; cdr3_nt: TGTGCCAGCAGTTTCGGTGGGACAGATACGCAGTATTTT
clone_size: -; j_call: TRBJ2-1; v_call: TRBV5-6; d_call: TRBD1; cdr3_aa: CASSPVGQGLDNEQFF; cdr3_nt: TGTGCCAGCAGTCCCGTAGGACAGGGTCTTGACAATGAGCAGTTCTTC
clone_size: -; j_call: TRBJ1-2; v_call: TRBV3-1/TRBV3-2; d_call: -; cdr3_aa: CASSQIDRSNYGYTF; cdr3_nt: TGTGCCAGCAGCCAAATCGACAGGTCTAACTATGGCTACACCTTC
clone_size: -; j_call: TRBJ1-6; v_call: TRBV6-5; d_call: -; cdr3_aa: CASSYHQGNSPLHF; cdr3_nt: TGTGCCAGCAGTTACCACCAGGGGAATTCACCCCTCCACTTT
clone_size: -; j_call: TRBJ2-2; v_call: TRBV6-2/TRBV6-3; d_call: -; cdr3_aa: CASSSGNTGELFF; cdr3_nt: TGTGCCAGCAGTTCAGGGAACACCGGGGAGCTGTTTTTT
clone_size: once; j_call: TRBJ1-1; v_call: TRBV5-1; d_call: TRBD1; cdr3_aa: CASSYSTGGTEAFF; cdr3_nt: TGCGCCAGCAGCTACTCGACAGGGGGCACTGAAGCTTTCTTT
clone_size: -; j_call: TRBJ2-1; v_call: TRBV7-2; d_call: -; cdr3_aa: CASSLGTGKDEQFF; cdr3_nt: TGTGCCAGCAGCTTGGGAACAGGGAAGGATGAGCAGTTCTTC
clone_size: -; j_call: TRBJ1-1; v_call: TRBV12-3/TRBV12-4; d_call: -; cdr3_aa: CASSFSGNTEAFF; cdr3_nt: TGTGCCAGCAGTTTTTCAGGAAACACTGAAGCTTTCTTT
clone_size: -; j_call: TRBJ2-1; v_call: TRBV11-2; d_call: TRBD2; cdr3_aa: CASSSASGRAYNEQFF; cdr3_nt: TGTGCCAGCAGCTCGGCTAGCGGGAGGGCCTATAATGAGCAGTTCTTC
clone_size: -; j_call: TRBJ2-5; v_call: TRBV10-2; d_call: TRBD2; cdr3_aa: CASGGASGAQKETQYF; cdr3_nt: TGCGCCAGCGGGGGGGCTAGCGGGGCCCAGAAAGAGACCCAGTACTTC
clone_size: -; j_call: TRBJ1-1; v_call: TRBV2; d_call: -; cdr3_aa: CASRDDSTEAFF; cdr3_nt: TGTGCCAGCAGGGATGACAGCACTGAAGCTTTCTTT
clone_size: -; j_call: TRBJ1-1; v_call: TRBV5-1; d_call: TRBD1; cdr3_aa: CASRTGQGNTEAFF; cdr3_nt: TGCGCCAGCAGAACGGGACAGGGGAACACTGAAGCTTTCTTT
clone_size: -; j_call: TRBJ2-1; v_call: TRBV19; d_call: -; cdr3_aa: CASSISQGGYEQFF; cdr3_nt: TGTGCCAGTAGTATAAGTCAGGGTGGTTATGAGCAGTTCTTC